This entry lists 5 T cell receptor beta chains sequenced from one sample in a study of Ad26.COV2.S vaccination and SARS-CoV-2 variants. Generated by immunoSEQ multiplex PCR, the TCRdb table keeps only in-frame clones and is missing some. Here the sample spans some 350,000 clones, roughly 90% being singletons. Specified treatment: about 20 received Ad26.COV2.S at low or high dose, single or two shots; about 5 received placebo; per-sample allocation not given. Vaccine and placebo recipients were sampled on day 63 after the first injection. Sequencing was performed on peripheral blood, taken in a trial of Ad26.COV2.S vaccine versus placebo. These receptors were taken from a person between 18 and 65 years old who received the Ad26.COV2.S COVID-19 vaccine or a placebo.

This clone was observed a single time. The chain is built from TRBV3-1 (or the pseudogene TRBV3-2) and TRBJ2-1; D might be TRBD2 (6 bases). This CDR3 is 14 amino acids long. Germline V CDR1 and CDR2: LGHDT, YNNKEL (reference sequence). Trimming pared 0 bases from V and 15 bases from J, leaving 18 bases between. CDR3 in DNA: TGTGCCAGCAGCCAAGATCGGGGACTTCGGGATCCGTTCTTC. Translating gives CASSQDRGLRDPFF.

The chain couples TRBV28 to TRBJ1-2; perhaps TRBD1 as D (6 bases). CDR3 length equals 15 residues. The ends were cut back, 6 bases at V and 0 bases at J, with 14 bases in the middle. Germline V gene lookup returns CDR1 MDHEN and CDR2 SYDVKM. CDR3 bases: TGTGCCAGCAGGACCCGGGGGCCGGCTAACTATGGCTACACCTTC. Translating it yields CASRTRGPANYGYTF.

The chain has TRBV18 and TRBJ2-1; weak D call: TRBD2 (6 bases). Trimming shortened V by 3 bases and J by 9 bases, and 12 bases separated the two germline ends. The CDR3 has 13 residues. Germline CDR1 reads KGHSH; CDR2 reads LQKENI. This chain's CDR3 is CASSPVGSPEQFF. The CDR3 DNA reads TGTGCCAGCTCACCGGTCGGGAGTCCTGAGCAGTTCTTC.

The chain is built from TRBV3-1 (or the pseudogene TRBV3-2) and TRBJ1-1; 10 nucleotides line up with TRBD1. Germline V gene data show CDR1 as LGHDT and CDR2 as YNNKEL (reference sequence). The V gene end was trimmed by 5 bases and the J gene end by 6 bases; junction bases not matched to a gene: 9. The CDR3 extends over 15 amino acids. CDR3 region: CASSASSGTGAEAFF. CDR3 in DNA: TGTGCCAGCAGCGCATCGTCCGGGACAGGGGCTGAAGCTTTCTTT.

V gene TRBV19 combines with J gene TRBJ2-3, with D maybe TRBD1 (5 bases). The CDR3 spans 16 residues. The V end lost 3 bases, the J end lost 4 bases, and 17 bases lay between the germline ends. Germline values: CDR1 LNHDA, CDR2 SQIVND (reference sequence). CDR3 sequence: CASSISGGVGPDTQYF. The CDR3 coding sequence is TGTGCCAGTAGTATTTCTGGCGGCGTGGGGCCAGATACGCAGTATTTT.